This TCR beta chain comes out of a study of blood T cell repertoires in COVID-19 (TCRdb year 2020). About the study as a whole: Samples covering the acute and convalescent phases of COVID-19 were provided by collaborators in the United States, Italy and Spain. The prospective study material was composed of cDNA or gDNA derived from T cells, B-cell-depleted T cells, or PBMCs. Deeply sampled blood TCRbeta repertoires from subjects exposed to, actively infected with, or recovered from COVID-19 were included in the dataset. The repertoires were released in a freely available public database meant as a resource for research on the immune response to SARS-CoV-2. The samples were drawn from two sources: the first 160 participants of the ongoing ImmuneRACE study, and over 950 subjects contributed by 6 global collaborators. A de-identified subject ID, COVID-19 status, age in years and sex were almost always included in the sample metadata. Where available, HLA class I and class II types were taken from metadata supplied by the sample provider and were not determined by assay-based typing.

Each collaborating institution followed its own protocols to collect whole blood in K2EDTA tubes. Collaborator samples were shipped for TCRbeta analysis as frozen whole blood, isolated PBMCs, or DNA extracted from either sample type. The immunoSEQ Assay, a bias-controlled multiplex PCR, was used to amplify TCRbeta CDR3 regions from genomic DNA. As for the original processing: The number of nucleated cells in each sample was estimated by amplification of reference gene primers within the assay. To quantify the absolute abundance of each unique TCRbeta CDR3 rearrangement, sequence reads were collapsed and filtered. For each sample, productive Simpson clonality was calculated as the square root of Simpson's diversity index over productive rearrangements. What TCRdb holds here is the immuneACCESS table cut down to in-frame rearrangements. Part of the clones is not present; checked against another copy, under half of the missing clones reflect an unresolved V gene, and the others are unexplained. V and J calls plus clone size are reproduced from that table; the DNA served to infer D and trimming. Across this sample there are 99,000 or so clones, with roughly 90% seen only once. The ten largest clonotypes hold roughly 5.6% of the sample.

CDR1 SGHDN and CDR2 FVKESK were looked up in the germline V gene. The germline V end is reduced by 2 bases and the J end by 6 bases; junction bases left unmatched: 7. From the cysteine up to the phenylalanine, the CDR3 has a length of 16 residues. CDR3 DNA is the only sequence kept; it has 48 bases, read in frame from the first base. Of note for this clone: Its antigen is unknown. Base qualities were left out, and no much larger clone turns up one base away.

Paper-wide results and their limitations: How much clinical and demographic metadata was included differed by source and by participant, and the metadata was provided uncurated.

This sequence was found in a human donor in a cohort sampled during active COVID-19. Here the chain combines TRBV14 and TRBJ2-2; a stretch of 9 junction bases matches TRBD2. Sequenced material: peripheral blood. The nucleotide sequence is TGTGCCAGCAGCCAACGGCGGGGGGGCCCGTCCGGGGAGCTGTTTTTT. Its product reads: CASSQRRGGPSGELFF. The CDR3 plus the reference TRBV14 and TRBJ2-2 genes for the other parts give the full variable domain: EAGVTQFPSHSVIEKGQTVTLRCDPISGHDNLYWYRRVMGKEIKFLLHFVKESKQDESGMPNNRFLAERTGGTYSTLKVQPAELEDSGVYFCASSQRRGGPSGELFFGEGSRLTVL.